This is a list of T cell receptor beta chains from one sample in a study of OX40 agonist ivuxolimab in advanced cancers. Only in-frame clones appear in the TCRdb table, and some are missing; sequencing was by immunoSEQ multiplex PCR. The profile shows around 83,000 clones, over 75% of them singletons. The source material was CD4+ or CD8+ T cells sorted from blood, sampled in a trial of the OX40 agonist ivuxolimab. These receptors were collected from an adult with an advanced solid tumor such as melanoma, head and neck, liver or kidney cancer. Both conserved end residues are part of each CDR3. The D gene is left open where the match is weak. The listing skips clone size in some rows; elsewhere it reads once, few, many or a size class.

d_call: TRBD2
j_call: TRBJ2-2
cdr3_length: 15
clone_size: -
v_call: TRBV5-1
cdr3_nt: TGCGCCAGCAGCTTGGGTAGCGGGAGTCCCGGGGAGCTGTTTTTT
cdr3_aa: CASSLGSGSPGELFF

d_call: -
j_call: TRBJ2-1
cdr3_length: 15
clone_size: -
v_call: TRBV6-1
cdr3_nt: TGTGCCAGCAGACCCATAAGGGAGTGGTACAATGAGCAGTTCTTC
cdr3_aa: CASRPIREWYNEQFF

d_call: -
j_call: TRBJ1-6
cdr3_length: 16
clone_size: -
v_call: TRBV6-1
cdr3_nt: TGTGCCAGCAGTGAAGGCGGACCGGGCAGTAGTTCACCCCTCCACTTT
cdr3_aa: CASSEGGPGSSSPLHF

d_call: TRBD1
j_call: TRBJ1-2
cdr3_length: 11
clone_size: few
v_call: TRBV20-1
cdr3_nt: TGCAGTGCTCCCGGACAGGGTGGCTACACCTTC
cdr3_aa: CSAPGQGGYTF

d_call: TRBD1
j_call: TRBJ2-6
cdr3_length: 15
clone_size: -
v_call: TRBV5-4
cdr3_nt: TGTGCCAGCCGGGGGACAGGGGCGGGGGCCAACGTCCTGACTTTC
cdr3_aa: CASRGTGAGANVLTF

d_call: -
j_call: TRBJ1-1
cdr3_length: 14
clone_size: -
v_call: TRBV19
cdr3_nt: TGTGCCAGTAGCCCCCCCACAAGGAACACTGAAGCTTTCTTT
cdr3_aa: CASSPPTRNTEAFF

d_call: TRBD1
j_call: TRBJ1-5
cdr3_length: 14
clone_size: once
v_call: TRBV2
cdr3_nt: TGTGCCAGCAGCGCCGGGACAGGGGACCAGCCCCAGCATTTT
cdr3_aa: CASSAGTGDQPQHF

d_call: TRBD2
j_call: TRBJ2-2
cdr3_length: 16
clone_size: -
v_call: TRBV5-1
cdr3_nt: TGCGCCAGCAGCGGGACTAGCGGAAAGAACACCGGGGAGCTGTTTTTT
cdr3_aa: CASSGTSGKNTGELFF

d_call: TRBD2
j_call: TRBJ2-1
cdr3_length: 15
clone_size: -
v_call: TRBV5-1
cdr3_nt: TGCGCCAGCAGTACCGGGACTAGCTCCTACAATGAGCAGTTCTTC
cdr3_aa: CASSTGTSSYNEQFF

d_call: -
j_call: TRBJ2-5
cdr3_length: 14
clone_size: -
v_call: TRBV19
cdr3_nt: TGTGCCAGTAGTACCCCGGGCGGGCGTGAGACCCAGTACTTC
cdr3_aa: CASSTPGGRETQYF

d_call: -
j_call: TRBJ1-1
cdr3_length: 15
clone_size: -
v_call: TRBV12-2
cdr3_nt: TGTGCAAGTCGCTTAGCGGAAAATTTGAACACTGAAGCTTTCTTT
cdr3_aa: CASRLAENLNTEAFF

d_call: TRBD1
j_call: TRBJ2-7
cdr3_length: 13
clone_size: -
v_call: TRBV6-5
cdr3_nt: TGTGCCAGCGCGATCCGACAGGGCGACGAGCAGTACTTC
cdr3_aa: CASAIRQGDEQYF

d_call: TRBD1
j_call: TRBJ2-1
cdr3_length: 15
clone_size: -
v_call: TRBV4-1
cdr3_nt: TGCGCCAGCAGCCCCGGACAGGGGGCAAGGAATGAGCAGTTCTTC
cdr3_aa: CASSPGQGARNEQFF

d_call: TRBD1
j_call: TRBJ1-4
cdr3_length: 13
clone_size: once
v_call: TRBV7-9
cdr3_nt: TGTGCCAGCAGGGACAGGGCGGATGAAAAACTGTTTTTT
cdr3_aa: CASRDRADEKLFF

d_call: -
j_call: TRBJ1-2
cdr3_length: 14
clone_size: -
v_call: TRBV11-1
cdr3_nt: TGTGCCAGCAGCCAACGAGAGGGGTTCTATGGCTACACCTTC
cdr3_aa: CASSQREGFYGYTF

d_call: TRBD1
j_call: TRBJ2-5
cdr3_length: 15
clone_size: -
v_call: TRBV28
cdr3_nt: TGTGCCAGCAGGCGTAGGGACAGGGTAACAGAGACCCAGTACTTC
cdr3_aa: CASRRRDRVTETQYF

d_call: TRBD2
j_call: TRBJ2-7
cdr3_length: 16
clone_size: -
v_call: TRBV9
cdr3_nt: TGTGCCAGCAGCGTAGATGATAGCGGGGTAACCTACGAGCAGTACTTC
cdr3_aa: CASSVDDSGVTYEQYF

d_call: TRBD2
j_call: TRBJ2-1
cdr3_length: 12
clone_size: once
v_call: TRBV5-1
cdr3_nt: TGCGCCAGCAGCTTTAGCGGGAATGAGCAGTTCTTC
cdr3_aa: CASSFSGNEQFF

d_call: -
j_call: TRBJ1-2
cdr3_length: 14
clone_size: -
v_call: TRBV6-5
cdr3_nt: TGTGCCAGCAGTTACTCATGGACGGGCTATGGCTACACCTTC
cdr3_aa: CASSYSWTGYGYTF

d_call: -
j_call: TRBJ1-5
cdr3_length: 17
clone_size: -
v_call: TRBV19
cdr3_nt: TGTGCCAGTACCCCTCCATCGTGGGGTGGGGTGAGTCAGCCCCAGCATTTT
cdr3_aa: CASTPPSWGGVSQPQHF

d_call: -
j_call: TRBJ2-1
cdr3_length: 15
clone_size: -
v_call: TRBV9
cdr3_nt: TGTGCCAGCAGCCCAGAGGGGGACTCCTACAATGAGCAGTTCTTC
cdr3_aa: CASSPEGDSYNEQFF

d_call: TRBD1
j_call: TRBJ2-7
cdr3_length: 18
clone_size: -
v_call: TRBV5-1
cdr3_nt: TGCGCCAGCAGCCCCCGGGACAGGGGTAGCGGGGTCTCCTACGAGCAGTACTTC
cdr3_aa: CASSPRDRGSGVSYEQYF

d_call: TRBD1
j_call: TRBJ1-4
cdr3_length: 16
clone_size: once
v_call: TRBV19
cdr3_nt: TGTGCCAGTAGGCAACCTGGACAGGAAGAAAATGAAAAACTGTTTTTT
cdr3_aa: CASRQPGQEENEKLFF

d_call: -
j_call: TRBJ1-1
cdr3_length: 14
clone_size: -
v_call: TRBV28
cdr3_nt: TGTGCCACACTCCGACGGGGCTACACGACCGAAGCTTTCTTT
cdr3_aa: CATLRRGYTTEAFF

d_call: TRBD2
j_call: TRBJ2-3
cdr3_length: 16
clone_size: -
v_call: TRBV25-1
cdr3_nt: TGTGCCAGCAGTGACCCGGGACTAGCGGGCACAGATACGCAGTATTTT
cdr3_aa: CASSDPGLAGTDTQYF

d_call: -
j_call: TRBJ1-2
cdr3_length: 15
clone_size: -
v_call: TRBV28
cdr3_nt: TGTGCCAGCAAAAAGGCGTCCGGGGCCCTTGCCGGCTACACCTTC
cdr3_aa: CASKKASGALAGYTF

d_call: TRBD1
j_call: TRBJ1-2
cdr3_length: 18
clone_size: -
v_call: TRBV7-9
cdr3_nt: TGTGCCAGCACGCTCGCTGGGGGTCAGGGGGGACCTGGAAGGGACTACACCTTC
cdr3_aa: CASTLAGGQGGPGRDYTF

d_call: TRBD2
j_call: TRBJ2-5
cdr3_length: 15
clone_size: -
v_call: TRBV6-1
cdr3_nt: TGTGCCAGCAGTGAAGCGGGTAGCGGGAGGGAGACCCAGTACTTC
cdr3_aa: CASSEAGSGRETQYF

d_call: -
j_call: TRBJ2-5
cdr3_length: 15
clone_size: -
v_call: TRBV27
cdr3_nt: TGTGCCAGCAGTTTAGGGACATCCGTCGGGGAGACCCAGTACTTC
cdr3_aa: CASSLGTSVGETQYF

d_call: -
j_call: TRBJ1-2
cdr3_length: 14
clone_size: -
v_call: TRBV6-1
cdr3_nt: TGTGCCAGCAGTGAACAGTCCTCTACCTATGGCTACACCTTC
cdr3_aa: CASSEQSSTYGYTF

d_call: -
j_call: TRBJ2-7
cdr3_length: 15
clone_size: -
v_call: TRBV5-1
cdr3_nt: TGCGCCAGCAGCCTGGGGGCGGGAGCTGTTGGGGAGCAGTACTTC
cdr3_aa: CASSLGAGAVGEQYF

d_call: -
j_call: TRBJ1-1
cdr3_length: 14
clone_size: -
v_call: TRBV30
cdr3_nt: TGTGCCTGGAGTTTCGGGACTCTGGGGACTGAAGCTTTCTTT
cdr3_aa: CAWSFGTLGTEAFF

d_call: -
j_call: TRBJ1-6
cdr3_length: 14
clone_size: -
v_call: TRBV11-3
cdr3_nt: TGTGCCAGCAGCAAAGGGGGTAGTAATTCACCCCTCCACTTT
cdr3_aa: CASSKGGSNSPLHF

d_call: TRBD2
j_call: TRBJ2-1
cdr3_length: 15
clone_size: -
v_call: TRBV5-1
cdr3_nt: TGCGCCAGCGATACCGGGACTAGCGGTAACAATGAGCAGTTCTTC
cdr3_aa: CASDTGTSGNNEQFF

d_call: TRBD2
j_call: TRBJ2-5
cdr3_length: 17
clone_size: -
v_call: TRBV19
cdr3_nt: TGTGCCAGTAGTATCCTGCCTCGAGCGGGAGGGCAAGAGACCCAGTACTTC
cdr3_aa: CASSILPRAGGQETQYF

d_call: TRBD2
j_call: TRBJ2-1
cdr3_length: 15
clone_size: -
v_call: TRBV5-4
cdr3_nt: TGTGCCAGCAGCTTGGTAGCGGGGACCTACAATGAGCAGTTCTTC
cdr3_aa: CASSLVAGTYNEQFF

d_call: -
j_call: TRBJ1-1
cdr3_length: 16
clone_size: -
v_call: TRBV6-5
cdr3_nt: TGTGCCAGCAGTTACTTGGTGGGGGGCGGGAACACTGAAGCTTTCTTT
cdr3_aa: CASSYLVGGGNTEAFF

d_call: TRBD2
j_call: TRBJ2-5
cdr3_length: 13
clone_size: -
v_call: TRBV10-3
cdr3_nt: TGTGCCCGGGGCGGGGGGTACCAAGAGACCCAGTACTTC
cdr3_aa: CARGGGYQETQYF

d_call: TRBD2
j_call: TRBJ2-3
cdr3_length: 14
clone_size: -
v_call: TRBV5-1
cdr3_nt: TGCGCCAGCAGCTTAGGCGGGAGCGCAGATACGCAGTATTTT
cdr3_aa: CASSLGGSADTQYF

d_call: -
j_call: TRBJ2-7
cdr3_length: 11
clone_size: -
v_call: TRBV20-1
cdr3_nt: TGCAGTGTAAGTCGGGACTACGAGCAGTACTTC
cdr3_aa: CSVSRDYEQYF

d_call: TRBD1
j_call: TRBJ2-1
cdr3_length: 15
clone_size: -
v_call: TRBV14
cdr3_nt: TGTGCCAGCAGCCGGCGGGACAGGGAAAACAATGAGCAGTTCTTC
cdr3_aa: CASSRRDRENNEQFF

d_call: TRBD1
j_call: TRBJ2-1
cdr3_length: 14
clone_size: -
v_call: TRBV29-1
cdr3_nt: TGCAGCGTCCTAGGACAGGTAGGCTACAATGAGCAGTTCTTC
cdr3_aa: CSVLGQVGYNEQFF

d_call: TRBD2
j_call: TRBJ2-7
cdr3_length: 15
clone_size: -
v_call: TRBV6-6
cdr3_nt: TGTGCCAGCAGAACCCTAGCGGGAAGGGCCTACGAGCAGTACTTC
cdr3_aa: CASRTLAGRAYEQYF

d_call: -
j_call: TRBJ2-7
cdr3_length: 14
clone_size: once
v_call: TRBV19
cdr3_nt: TGTGCCAGTAGTATAGCCCCGGGAAGCGGCGAGCAGTACTTC
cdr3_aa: CASSIAPGSGEQYF

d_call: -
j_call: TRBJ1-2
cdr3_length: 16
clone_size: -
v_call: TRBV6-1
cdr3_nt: TGTGCCAGCAGTGAAACCAAAACCGGGTTCTACTATGGCTACACCTTC
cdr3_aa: CASSETKTGFYYGYTF

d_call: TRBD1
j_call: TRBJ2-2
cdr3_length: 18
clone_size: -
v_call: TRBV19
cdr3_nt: TGTGCCAGTAGTATAGGAGGGCTGGGACAGATGAACACCGGGGAGCTGTTTTTT
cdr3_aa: CASSIGGLGQMNTGELFF

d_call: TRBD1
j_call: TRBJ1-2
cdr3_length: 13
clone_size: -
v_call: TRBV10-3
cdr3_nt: TGTGCCATCAGTGGAGACAGGGCCTATGGCTACACCTTC
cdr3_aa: CAISGDRAYGYTF

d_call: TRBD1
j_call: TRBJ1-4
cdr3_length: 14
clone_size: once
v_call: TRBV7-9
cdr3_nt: TGTGCCAGCAGCCCGGGACAGAGTAATGAAAAACTGTTTTTT
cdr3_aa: CASSPGQSNEKLFF

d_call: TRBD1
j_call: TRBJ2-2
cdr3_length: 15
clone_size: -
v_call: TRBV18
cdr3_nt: TGTGCCAGCTCAGGACAGGGGGCCATGACCGGGGAGCTGTTTTTT
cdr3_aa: CASSGQGAMTGELFF

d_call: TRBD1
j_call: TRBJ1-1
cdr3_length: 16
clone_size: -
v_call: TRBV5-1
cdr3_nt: TGCGCCAGCAGCTTGGGAGGGGGGACAGCGAACACTGAAGCTTTCTTT
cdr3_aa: CASSLGGGTANTEAFF

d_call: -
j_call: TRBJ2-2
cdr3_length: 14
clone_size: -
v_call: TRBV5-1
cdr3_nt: TGCGCCAGCAGCTTGGAGACGAACACCGGGGAGCTGTTTTTT
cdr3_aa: CASSLETNTGELFF

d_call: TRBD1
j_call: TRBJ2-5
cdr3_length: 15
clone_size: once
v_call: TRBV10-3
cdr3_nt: TGTGCCATCACCCGGACAGGGACGATTGGAGAGACCCAGTACTTC
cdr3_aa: CAITRTGTIGETQYF

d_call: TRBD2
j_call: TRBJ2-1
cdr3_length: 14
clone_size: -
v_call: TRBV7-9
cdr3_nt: TGTGCCAGCAGCATAGGACTAGCGGGAGATGAGCAGTTCTTC
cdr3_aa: CASSIGLAGDEQFF

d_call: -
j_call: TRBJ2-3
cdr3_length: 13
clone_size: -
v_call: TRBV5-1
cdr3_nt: TGCGCCACCGGAGGGGGCCCGACAGATACGCAGTATTTT
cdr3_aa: CATGGGPTDTQYF

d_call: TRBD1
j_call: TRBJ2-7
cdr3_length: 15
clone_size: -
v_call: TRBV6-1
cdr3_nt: TGTGCCAGCAGTGAAGCCGGGACAGGGGTGTACGAGCAGTACTTC
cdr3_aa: CASSEAGTGVYEQYF

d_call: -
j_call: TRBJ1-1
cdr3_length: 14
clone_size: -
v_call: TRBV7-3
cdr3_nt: TGTGCCAGCAGCTTAGTGGCAGTGAACACTGAAGCTTTCTTT
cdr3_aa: CASSLVAVNTEAFF